What follows are 27 T cell receptor beta chains derived from one specimen sequenced in a study of blood T cells in healthy people across ages. Through a sample-barcoded 5' primer and a J-beta primer mix, a second PCR was run for about 6 to 11 cycles. In TCRdb, the 5' RACE reads were re-called with MiXCR into one record per CDR3 protein. Of hundreds of thousands of distinct CDR3 sequences listed, about 28% were seen once; the top ten hold 15% to 19%. Sequenced material: blood. The receptors stem from a woman of 80 years or more in good health.

This clonotype was recorded a few times. The chain couples TRBV12-3 or TRBV12-4 to TRBJ2-1; 8 bases are shared with TRBD2. V shed 5 bases, J shed 9 bases, and the junction held 15 bases outside the gene matches. This CDR3 is 16 amino acids long. Written as DNA, the CDR3 is TGTGCCAGCAGTCCCGGGGGGGTATCAGGGCTAAGTGAGCAGTTCTTC. It yields the protein CASSPGGVSGLSEQFF.

The J gene is TRBJ2-1, the V gene TRBV5-1; tentative D call: TRBD1 (6 bases). The V and J ends lost 1 base and 6 bases respectively, with 14 bases between them. Germline loops: CDR1 SGHRS, CDR2 YFSETQ. The CDR3 spans 15 residues. Here the CDR3 DNA reads TGCGCCAGCAGCTTGACAGGGTTAAGGAGCAATGAGCAGTTCTTC. Its protein is CASSLTGLRSNEQFF.

This clonotype has a handful of counts. The V and J genes are TRBV7-9 and TRBJ1-3, with unresolved D. The CDR3 contains 14 residues. V lost 3 bases to trimming and J lost 1 base, with 7 bases between them. CDR1 and CDR2 from the germline V gene are SEHNR and FQNEAQ (reference sequence). Written as DNA, the CDR3 is TGTGCCAGCAGCTTGAAGGGATCTGGAAACACCATATATTTT. It encodes CASSLKGSGNTIYF.

This chain uses TRBV15 with TRBJ2-1; 12 bases match TRBD2. V dropped 0 bases and J dropped 6; count of bases not matched to a gene: 6. Germline-derived CDR1 and CDR2 are LNHNV and YYDKDF (reference sequence). There are 17 residues in the CDR3. The CDR3 reads CATSRDYRLAGVNEQFF. In DNA, the CDR3 is TGTGCCACCAGCAGAGATTATCGACTAGCGGGGGTCAATGAGCAGTTCTTC.

In the case of this clonotype: A single base separates this from a much larger clone, so it may be a read error. This chain links TRBV6-6 with TRBJ2-5; 8 nucleotides agree with TRBD1. The DNA end is a closer match to TRBJ2-7, so the J assignment may be wrong. The germline CDR1 and CDR2 sequences are MNHNY and SVGAGI (reference sequence). CDR3 length: 16 amino acids. Here the CDR3 DNA reads TGTGCCAGCACCCCTCAGGCAGGGGGCTACGCCTACGAGCAGTACTTC. This translates into CASTPQAGGYAYEQYF.

This clonotype was picked up many times. V and J are TRBV14 and TRBJ2-3; the match to TRBD1 covers 9 bases. J was trimmed by 2 bases and V by 1 base; bases with no gene match: 4. This CDR3 region has 16 residues. Germline assignment: CDR1 SGHDN and CDR2 FVKESK. The DNA for the CDR3 is TGTGCCAGCAGCCAAGCGGGACAGGGATACACAGATACGCAGTATTTT. Translating gives CASSQAGQGYTDTQYF.

The V gene is TRBV12-3 or TRBV12-4, the J gene TRBJ2-1; TRBD2 aligns across 10 bases. The trim removed 1 base at V and 9 bases at J, leaving 6 bases unmatched. The CDR3 totals 15 residues. CDR3: CASSLVSGGAGEQFF. The CDR3 bases are TGTGCCAGCAGTTTAGTGAGCGGGGGGGCCGGTGAGCAGTTCTTC.

This clonotype was detected ten times or more. The chain joins TRBV27 to TRBJ1-1, with a possible D match to TRBD1 (5 bases). CDR3 length: 15 residues. Germline CDR1 is MNHEY and CDR2 is SMNVEV (reference sequence). V was clipped by 0 bases and J by 0 bases, with 8 bases between them. Here the CDR3 DNA reads TGTGCCAGCAGTTTATCTTCGGGACTGAACACTGAAGCTTTCTTT. As protein: CASSLSSGLNTEAFF.

Comments on this clonotype: A much more abundant neighbour one base away suggests this may be a read error. The genes are TRBV21-1 and TRBJ1-5; the table's D call TRBD1 went unverified against the DNA. TRBV21-1 is shown as a pseudogene. The CDR3 has 14 residues. The CDR3 loop reads CASISDRGNRPQHF. For the CDR3, the DNA is TGTGCCAGCATTTCTGACAGGGGCAATCGGCCCCAGCATTTT.

This clonotype was counted between two and nine times. The chain links TRBV3-1 to TRBJ2-4; 10 nucleotides agree with TRBD1. The last part of the DNA fits TRBJ2-7 better; the J call may be wrong. The length of the CDR3 is 13 residues. CDR1 is LGHDT, CDR2 YNNKEL, per germline (reference sequence). The CDR3 DNA follows: TGTGCCAGCAGGGGGACAGGGGTGGCCGAGCAGTACTTC. This codes for CASRGTGVAEQYF.

A few counts support this clonotype. J is TRBJ1-5 and V is TRBV7-3; no reliable D call. The V end was cut by 10 bases, the J end by 7 bases, with 17 bases between. The CDR3 loop spans 13 amino acids. Germline V gene data show CDR1 as SGHTA and CDR2 as FQGTGA. The CDR3 reads CAISSICIQPQHF. The CDR3 DNA is TGTGCCATCTCCTCAATCTGTATACAGCCCCAGCATTTT. Using reference TRBV7-3 and TRBJ1-5 for the parts outside the CDR3, the full variable domain is GAGVSQTPSNKVTEKGKYVELRCDPISGHTALYWYRQSLGQGPEFLIYFQGTGAADDSGLPNDRFFAVRPEGSVSTLKIQRTERGDSAVYLCAISSICIQPQHFGDGTRLSIL.

This clonotype was seen repeatedly, ten times or more. The chain couples TRBV12-3 or TRBV12-4 to TRBJ2-3; weak D call: TRBD1 (6 bases). V was trimmed by 1 base and J by 0 bases, leaving 11 bases between them. This CDR3 is 16 amino acids long. The CDR3 loop reads CASSLGQGLSTDTQYF. In nucleotides, the CDR3 is TGTGCCAGCAGTTTAGGTCAGGGGCTGAGCACAGATACGCAGTATTTT.

This clonotype was seen many times. This chain links TRBV6-6 with TRBJ1-2; 12 nucleotides align to TRBD1. V trimming: 1 base; J trimming: 4 bases; junction bases outside the gene matches: 1. The CDR3 is made up of 15 amino acids. The V gene's germline CDR1 is MNHNY and CDR2 SVGAGI (reference sequence). CDR3 nucleotide sequence: TGTGCCAGCAGTTACTTGGGACAGGGGGCCTATGGCTACACCTTC. This encodes CASSYLGQGAYGYTF.

The chain couples TRBV7-8 to TRBJ1-1, with TRBD1 as a possible D gene (5 bases). CDR1 is SGHVS, CDR2 FQNEAQ, per germline. The CDR3 is made up of 15 amino acids. V was shortened by 2 bases and J by 1 base, with 11 bases between the two germline ends. The CDR3 coding sequence is TGTGCCAGCAGCTTAAGCGGCGGGACGAACACTGAAGCTTTCTTT. Translated: CASSLSGGTNTEAFF.

This clonotype was detected ten times or more. The chain carries TRBV4-3 and TRBJ2-5, with TRBD1 matching 9 bases. Germline CDR1 reads LGHNA; CDR2 reads YSLEER. This CDR3 contains 15 residues. V shed 0 bases, J shed 11 bases, and the junction held 10 bases outside the gene matches. The CDR3 nucleotides are TGCGCCAGCAGCCAAGATAACAGGGGGCTAGGAAAGCAGTACTTC. It translates to CASSQDNRGLGKQYF.

This clonotype was seen only a few times. Possible read error: a much larger clone is one base away. The chain recombines TRBV20-1 with TRBJ2-4; D possibly corresponds to TRBD1 (6 bases). The germline V and J ends were trimmed by 1 base and 8 bases, with 15 bases remaining between them. Germline V gene lookup returns CDR1 DFQATT and CDR2 SNEGSKA (reference sequence). The CDR3 runs 14 residues. The CDR3 loop reads CSARGAGAVDIQYF. The CDR3 region has the DNA TGCAGTGCTAGAGGCGCAGGGGCAGTCGACATTCAGTACTTC.

A word on this clonotype: The germline gene is not matched at one end of the junction; a read error may be the cause. CDR3 sequence reads: CSAGRARDIYNERFF. The DNA of the CDR3 is TGCAGTGCTGGACGAGCGAGGGACATATACAATGAGCGGTTCTTC. This sequence joins TRBV20-1 and TRBJ2-1; TRBD1 is a possible D gene (6 bases). The CDR3 is 15 residues long. Germline V gives CDR1 DFQATT, CDR2 SNEGSKA (reference sequence).

This rearrangement joins TRBV4-1 to TRBJ1-1; 7 nucleotides match TRBD1. The CDR3 contains 14 residues. V was clipped by 1 base and J by 6 bases; unmatched bases: 5. Germline V lookup: CDR1 MGHRA, CDR2 YSYEKL. CDR3 region: CASSQVWTGAEAFF. CDR3 nucleotides: TGCGCCAGCAGCCAAGTGTGGACAGGAGCTGAAGCTTTCTTT.

This clonotype was counted at least ten times. J is TRBJ2-6 and V is TRBV2, with TRBD2 matching 8 bases. The CDR3 runs to 19 residues. Germline assignment: CDR1 SNHLY and CDR2 FYNNEI. Trimming took 7 bases from V and 0 from J; bases not matched to a gene: 14. The DNA for the CDR3 is TGTGCCAGCACTAGAGGGGCGGGGGGCGCCACCTCTGGGGCCAACGTCCTGACTTTC. Protein sequence: CASTRGAGGATSGANVLTF.

This clonotype appeared a few times. With a much larger clone just one base away, this may be a read error. This chain links TRBV4-1 with TRBJ2-1; D call uncertain. With the DNA end fitting TRBJ2-7 better, the J assignment may be wrong. Germline CDR1 reads MGHRA; CDR2 reads YSYEKL. The CDR3 extends over 16 amino acids. CDR3 in DNA: TGCGCCAGCAGCCAAGATCAAGGCGGACCTTACAATGAGCAGTACTTC. Translating it yields CASSQDQGGPYNEQYF.

The chain has TRBV20-1 and TRBJ1-4; D is ambiguous. CDR3 length: 13 residues. CDR1 and CDR2 (germline): DFQATT, SNEGSKA (reference sequence). Trimming cost V 0 bases and J 7 bases, with 9 bases left between them. The CDR3 nucleotides read TGCAGTGCTAGAGAACTAGGGTGTGAAAAACTGTTTTTT. It is translated as CSARELGCEKLFF.

In the case of this clonotype: One base away lies a much larger clone, so this may be a sequencing read error. This chain connects TRBV5-1 to TRBJ2-5; perhaps TRBD1 as D (6 bases). The length of the CDR3 is 14 residues. Germline lookup yields CDR1 SGHRS and CDR2 YFSETQ. CDR3 DNA sequence: TGCGTCAGCAGCTATGAAGGACAGCAAGAGACCCAGTACTTC. Its protein product is CVSSYEGQQETQYF.

This clonotype was recorded at least ten times. CDR3 coding DNA: TGCAGTGCCCGAAGCCCTAGCGGGGGGGCCATAGAGCAGTACTTC. Translated, it gives CSARSPSGGAIEQYF. The V and J genes are TRBV20-1 and TRBJ2-7; the match to TRBD2 covers 12 bases. This CDR3 has 15 residues. The germline V gene encodes CDR1 DFQATT and CDR2 SNEGSKA (reference sequence). V was pared by 6 bases and J by 7 bases, with 13 bases of the junction left unmatched.

The gene calls are TRBV9 and TRBJ2-2, with 7 bases identical to TRBD1. Trimming at V came to 4 bases and at J to 1 base, leaving 13 bases not matched to a gene. CDR3 length: 18 residues. Looked up from germline, CDR1 is SGDLS and CDR2 is YYNGEE. The DNA of the CDR3 is TGTGCCAGCAGCCCTATTTTGGGGACAGACCAGAACACCGGGGAGCTGTTTTTT. Encoded protein: CASSPILGTDQNTGELFF.

This chain connects TRBV3-1 to TRBJ1-3; 9 positions agree with TRBD1. The CDR3 runs to 17 residues. Germline CDR1 LGHDT, CDR2 YNNKEL (reference sequence). V lost 4 bases and J lost 3; bases outside the gene matches: 10. In DNA, the CDR3 is TGTGCCAGCAGCCCGGCTACAGGGGGCGTAAATGGAAACACCATATATTTT. Translation gives CASSPATGGVNGNTIYF.

V usage is TRBV18 and J usage is TRBJ1-2, with a tentative D call TRBD1 (5 bases). CDR1 KGHSH and CDR2 LQKENI come from the germline V gene. The V end was cut by 3 bases, the J end by 2 bases, with 13 bases between. The CDR3 covers 15 residues. CDR3 region: CASSPGRESNYGYTF. CDR3 nucleotides: TGTGCCAGCTCACCGGGCAGGGAATCGAACTATGGCTACACCTTC.

With regard to this clonotype: This may be a read error: a much more frequent sequence differs by one nucleotide. The chain has TRBV7-7 and TRBJ2-3; D is possibly TRBD2 (6 bases). The CDR3 is 15 amino acids. Germline-derived CDR1 and CDR2 are SSHAT and FNYEAQ (reference sequence). CDR3 nucleotide sequence: TGTGCTAGCAGCCCGGGACTGATTAGCATAGATACGCAGTATTTT. Translated: CASSPGLISIDTQYF. The variable domain in full, completed from reference TRBV7-7 and TRBJ2-3, reads GAGVSQSPRYKVTKRGQDVTLRCDPISSHATLYWYQQALGQGPEFLTYFNYEAQPDKSGLPSDRFSAERPEGSISTLTIQRTEQRDSAMYRCASSPGLISIDTQYFGPGTRLTVL.